This T cell receptor beta chain was documented in a study of blood T cells in healthy people across ages. Study at large: With template switching, about one barcoded beta molecule was captured per two T cells.

A second PCR of about 7 to 12 cycles used a sample-barcoded 5' primer and a J-beta primer mix. Tagging of each cDNA molecule was performed by a template-switch adaptor with 12 random nucleotides. In TCRdb, the 5' RACE reads were re-called with MiXCR into one record per CDR3 protein. The top ten clones hold approximately 12% of a sample with 650,000 to 700,000 distinct CDR3 sequences, approximately 52% of them seen once. Healthy Caucasian individuals from Russia aged roughly 6 to 90 served as donors. This clonotype was recorded a few times. The antigen is not known. Overall study findings and caveats: It was held that diversity estimates obtained from one million T cells represented underestimates.

The CDR3 is 12 residues long. CDR1 and CDR2 from the germline V gene are LGHNT and FRNRAP. The sample comprised blood. The sequence derives from a woman older than 75 in good health. The J gene is TRBJ2-5, the V gene TRBV12-5; 7 bases are shared with TRBD2. The tail of the sequence fits TRBJ2-7 better, so the J call may be wrong. CDR3 nucleotide sequence: TGTGCTAGTGGTCTGTCGGGGGGCGAGCAGTACTTC. Protein: CASGLSGGEQYF.